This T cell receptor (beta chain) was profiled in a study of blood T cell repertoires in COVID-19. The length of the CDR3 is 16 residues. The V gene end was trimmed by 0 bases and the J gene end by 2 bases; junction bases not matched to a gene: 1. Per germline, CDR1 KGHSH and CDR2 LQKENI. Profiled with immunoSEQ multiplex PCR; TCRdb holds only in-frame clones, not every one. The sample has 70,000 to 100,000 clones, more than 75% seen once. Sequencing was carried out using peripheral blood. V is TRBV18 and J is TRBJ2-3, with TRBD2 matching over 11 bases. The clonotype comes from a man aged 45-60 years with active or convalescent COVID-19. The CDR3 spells CASSPPSGGATDTQYF. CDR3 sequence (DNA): TGTGCCAGCTCACCACCTAGCGGGGGGGCCACAGATACGCAGTATTTT. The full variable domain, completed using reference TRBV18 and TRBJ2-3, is NAGVMQNPRHLVRRRGQEARLRCSPMKGHSHVYWYRQLPEEGLKFMVYLQKENIIDESGMPKERFSAEFPKEGPSILRIQQVVRGDSAAYFCASSPPSGGATDTQYFGPGTRLTVL.